These T cell receptor beta chains were read from a single sample in a study of blood T cell repertoires in COVID-19. The repertoire was sequenced with immunoSEQ multiplex PCR; TCRdb's copy has only in-frame clones and lacks some. The sample yields under 400,000 clones, around 87% seen once. Sequenced sample: PBMCs or T cells enriched from blood (not recorded which). These receptors were collected from a man in his forties in a cohort exposed to, infected with or recovered from COVID-19 (not recorded which). Each CDR3 is given with its conserved first and last residue. The order of the fields is V gene, D gene, clone size, J gene, CDR3 DNA, CDR3 protein. D genes are given only for firm matches. Expanded clones are given a class, and other clones once, few, many or no size at all.

>TRBV6-5|TRBD2|-|TRBJ2-1
TGTGCCAGCAGTTACCCCTCCGCGGGAGGTATTGAGCAGTTCTTC
CASSYPSAGGIEQFF
>TRBV30|-|-|TRBJ2-7
TGTGCCTGGAGTACAAATCTTGACTCCTACGAGCAGTACTTC
CAWSTNLDSYEQYF
>TRBV10-3|-|-|TRBJ2-7
TGTGCCATCAGTGGAGGGGGTTCCTACGAGCAGTACTTC
CAISGGGSYEQYF
>TRBV3-1/TRBV3-2|TRBD1|-|TRBJ1-2
TGTGCCAGCAGCCAGAGACAGGGGGATGGCTACACCTTC
CASSQRQGDGYTF
>TRBV10-3|-|once|TRBJ1-5
TGTGCCATCAGTGAGTCGCGGAGTAGCAATCAGCCCCAGCATTTT
CAISESRSSNQPQHF
>TRBV5-1|TRBD2|-|TRBJ2-5
TGCGCCAGCAGCTTAAGCGCTAGCGGGGTACAAGAGACCCAGTACTTC
CASSLSASGVQETQYF
>TRBV6-1|TRBD1|-|TRBJ1-1
TGTGCCAGCAGTGCCGGGTACAGGGGACAGGGCACTGAAGCTTTCTTT
CASSAGYRGQGTEAFF
>TRBV18|-|-|TRBJ1-1
TGTGCCAGCTCACCGTTCGACAACCCGAACACTGAAGCTTTCTTT
CASSPFDNPNTEAFF
>TRBV11-2|TRBD2|-|TRBJ2-7
TGTGCCAGCAGCTTAGATCTTGCGGGAGGGCCGGTCCCCTACGAGCAGTACTTC
CASSLDLAGGPVPYEQYF
>TRBV15|TRBD1|-|TRBJ2-4
TGTGCCACCAGGTGGGGACAGGGTCCCAAAAACATTCAGTACTTC
CATRWGQGPKNIQYF
>TRBV7-2|TRBD1|-|TRBJ1-2
TGTGCCAGCAGCTTAGAGACAGGGTATGGCTACACCTTC
CASSLETGYGYTF
>TRBV19|-|-|TRBJ2-4
TGTGCCAGTAGTGAGGCCAAAAACATTCAGTACTTC
CASSEAKNIQYF
>TRBV10-3|-|-|TRBJ2-2
TGTGCCATCAGAAGCTCCACCGCGGGACTGAACACCGGGGAGCTGTTTTTT
CAIRSSTAGLNTGELFF
>TRBV28|TRBD2|few|TRBJ2-7
TGTGCCAGCAGTTTATGGACCGGGACTAGTTCCGAGCAGTACTTC
CASSLWTGTSSEQYF
>TRBV30|TRBD2|-|TRBJ2-3
TGTGCCTGGAGTGTAGCGCTAGCGGGAGGGGATACGCAGTATTTT
CAWSVALAGGDTQYF